This paragraph reports one T cell receptor (beta chain). Its specificity is unknown. This record comes from a study of cytomegalovirus exposure and HLA in healthy donors. Study findings and constraints: Cytomegalovirus association was assigned to about 150 TCR beta chains. There were some public TCRs occurring in many donors, but most TCR sequences were rare.

Germline values: CDR1 SGHTS, CDR2 YDEGEE. CDR3 length: 15 amino acids. V dropped 1 base and J dropped 6; count of bases not matched to a gene: 9. The study ran its PCR with 60 Vbeta and 13 Jbeta primers. The repertoire was sequenced with immunoSEQ multiplex PCR; TCRdb's copy has only in-frame clones and lacks some. The sample has 200,000 to 250,000 clones; under 80% are singletons. This sequence joins TRBV5-8 and TRBJ1-1; 7 nucleotides line up with TRBD1. The receptor comes from a woman aged 25 to 45 in good health and CMV-seronegative. The sample was PBMCs. CDR3 sequence: CASSLFGQGVSEAFF. CDR3 nucleotides: TGTGCCAGCAGCTTGTTTGGGCAGGGGGTTTCTGAAGCTTTCTTT.